This T cell receptor beta chain was identified in a study of T cells in Graves' hyperthyroidism and ophthalmopathy. Germline assignment: CDR1 SGHRS and CDR2 YFSETQ. The CDR3 has 13 residues. The ends were cut back, 2 bases at V and 2 bases at J, with 7 bases in the middle. TCR beta CDR3 regions were amplified from RNA transcripts. Researchers ran a first-round RT-PCR on the TCR CDR3 using the HTBI primer set. TCRdb used MiXCR to reprocess the multiplex PCR reads, holding one entry per CDR3 protein. The table records about 250,000 distinct CDR3 sequences, roughly 22% of them present only once. This clonotype was seen ten or more times. Lactation, pregnancy, other autoimmune disease or uncontrolled infection excluded patients. Clinical symptoms, serum thyroxine and TRAb, thyroid ultrasound and orbital computed tomography were used for the diagnoses. Out of about 10 ml of fresh peripheral blood came the PBMCs.

The chain carries TRBV5-1 and TRBJ1-1; D is possibly TRBD1 (5 bases). The material sequenced was blood. This receptor was identified in a man aged 25-45 years with Graves' ophthalmopathy. CDR3 residues: CASSFRANTEAFF. The DNA for the CDR3 is TGCGCCAGCAGCTTCAGGGCAAACACTGAAGCTTTCTTT. The full variable domain, its missing parts supplied by reference TRBV5-1 and TRBJ1-1, is KAGVTQTPRYLIKTRGQQVTLSCSPISGHRSVSWYQQTPGQGLQFLFEYFSETQRNKGNFPGRFSGRQFSNSRSEMNVSTLELGDSALYLCASSFRANTEAFFGQGTRLTVV.